This is a list of T cell receptor beta chains from one sample in a study of T cells in Graves' hyperthyroidism and ophthalmopathy. One entry per CDR3 protein, called by TCRdb with MiXCR from the multiplex PCR reads. This sample carries approximately 640,000 distinct CDR3 sequences, about 45% of them seen once, and the ten largest clones take more than 7%. Source material: peripheral blood or thyroid tissue (not recorded which). All receptors come from an adult man with Graves' disease, either hyperthyroidism or ophthalmopathy (not recorded which). Each CDR3 is given with its conserved first and last residue. The D gene is left open where the match is weak. A clone size is listed for some rows: how often the clone was seen (once, few, many), or a class if it is expanded.

once,TRBD2,TRBJ2-7,TRBV7-9,CASSYSSGRDSYEQYF,TGTGCCAGCAGTTACTCCAGCGGGAGGGACTCCTACGAGCAGTACTTC
few,NA,TRBJ2-7,TRBV10-3,CALRGTSYHNEQYF,TGTGCCCTAAGGGGAACTAGCTATCACAACGAGCAGTACTTC
NA,NA,TRBJ1-1,TRBV7-6,CASSLGRSRGMIAEAFF,TGTGCCAGCAGCTTGGGTAGGTCGAGGGGGATGATTGCTGAAGCTTTCTTT
NA,NA,TRBJ2-5,TRBV20-1,CSARISNQETQYF,TGCAGTGCTAGGATTTCGAACCAAGAGACCCAGTACTTC
few,TRBD1,TRBJ2-5,TRBV20-1,CSAQGDSQETQYF,TGCAGTGCCCAGGGGGACAGCCAAGAGACCCAGTACTTC
many,NA,TRBJ1-4,TRBV24-1,CATSDGGLSEKLFF,TGTGCCACCAGTGATGGGGGGCTCTCGGAAAAACTGTTTTTT
few,NA,TRBJ1-1,TRBV3-1,CASSPGQPMNTEAFF,TGTGCCAGCAGCCCCGGACAGCCCATGAACACTGAAGCTTTCTTT
few,NA,TRBJ1-5,TRBV4-2,CASSQDTTGDQPQHF,TGTGCCAGCAGCCAAGATACGACAGGAGATCAGCCCCAGCATTTT
NA,TRBD1,TRBJ2-2,TRBV2,CASSKGQGAGGELFF,TGTGCCAGCAGCAAGGGACAGGGGGCCGGCGGGGAGCTGTTTTTT
NA,TRBD2,TRBJ2-2,TRBV20-1,CSARDAGTSGRAYTGELFF,TGCAGTGCTAGAGACGCCGGGACTAGCGGGAGGGCCTACACCGGGGAGCTGTTTTTT
once,NA,TRBJ1-6,TRBV7-3,CASSLTSNSPLHF,TGTGCCAGCAGCTTAACATCGAATTCACCCCTCCACTTT
NA,NA,TRBJ1-5,TRBV7-2,CASSFGTSGSETQHF,TGTGCCAGCAGCTTCGGGACTAGCGGGAGTGAGACCCAGCATTTT
once,TRBD1,TRBJ1-1,TRBV10-2,CASSLRTGKTEAFF,TGTGCCAGCAGTTTACGGACAGGGAAGACTGAAGCTTTCTTT
many,NA,TRBJ1-2,TRBV19,CASRRENYGYTF,TGTGCCAGCAGGCGGGAGAACTATGGCTACACCTTC
many,NA,TRBJ1-3,TRBV5-1,CASSPGGSGNTIYF,TGTGCCAGCAGCCCCGGGGGCTCTGGAAACACCATATATTTT
many,NA,TRBJ2-5,TRBV7-2,CASSRASLETQYF,TGTGCCAGCAGCCGGGCCAGCTTAGAGACCCAGTACTTC
NA,NA,TRBJ2-7,TRBV11-1,CASSLQEFYEQYF,TGTGCCAGCAGCTTGCAGGAATTCTACGAGCAGTACTTC
NA,TRBD2,TRBJ2-7,TRBV7-2,CASSETSGGYEQYF,TGTGCCAGCAGCGAGACTAGCGGGGGCTACGAGCAGTACTTC
NA,NA,TRBJ2-2,TRBV29-1,CSVEWQLRGELFF,TGCAGCGTTGAATGGCAGCTTCGCGGGGAGCTGTTTTTT
NA,NA,TRBJ1-1,TRBV6-1,CASSEAPGLEALNTEAFF,TGTGCCAGCAGTGAAGCCCCCGGCCTGGAGGCCCTTAACACTGAAGCTTTCTTT
many,TRBD1,TRBJ1-2,TRBV20-1,CSARPGGANGYTF,TGCAGTGCTAGACCAGGGGGCGCGAATGGCTACACCTTC
NA,TRBD1,TRBJ2-7,TRBV7-9,CASNYRGPYEQYF,TGTGCCAGCAACTACAGGGGACCCTACGAGCAGTACTTC
NA,TRBD1,TRBJ1-2,TRBV10-3,CAIGGTGIYGYTF,TGTGCCATCGGGGGGACAGGGATCTATGGCTACACCTTC
many,TRBD2,TRBJ2-5,TRBV7-9,CASSQLAGGMETQYF,TGTGCCAGCAGCCAACTAGCGGGAGGGATGGAGACCCAGTACTTC
NA,NA,TRBJ1-1,TRBV29-1,CSVIQTRTTEAFF,TGCAGCGTTATCCAGACGAGGACTACCGAAGCTTTCTTT
few,NA,TRBJ2-7,TRBV12-3/TRBV12-4,CASSSNGVTYEQYF,TGTGCCAGCAGTTCTAACGGGGTTACCTACGAGCAGTACTTC
NA,NA,TRBJ1-4,TRBV7-9,CASSLGGPGIRKLFF,TGTGCCAGCAGCTTAGGCGGACCTGGCATACGAAAACTGTTTTTT
NA,TRBD1,TRBJ1-4,TRBV9,CASSHFDRDEKLFF,TGTGCCAGCAGCCATTTTGACAGGGATGAAAAACTGTTTTTT
many,TRBD1,TRBJ2-7,TRBV15,CATSRDRVPYEQYF,TGTGCCACCAGCAGGGACAGGGTACCCTACGAGCAGTACTTC
NA,NA,TRBJ1-5,TRBV12-3/TRBV12-4,CASSLSGVGFRQPQHF,TGTGCCAGCAGTTTATCAGGGGTGGGGTTTCGTCAGCCCCAGCATTTT
many,TRBD1,TRBJ2-5,TRBV7-2,CASSSDRGQETQYF,TGTGCCAGCAGTTCCGACAGGGGCCAAGAGACCCAGTACTTC
NA,NA,TRBJ1-2,TRBV29-1,CSLGTVVNYGYTF,TGCAGCTTAGGAACAGTTGTTAACTATGGCTACACCTTC
NA,TRBD2,TRBJ2-7,TRBV7-9,CASSLPVGGEQFF,TGTGCCAGCAGCTTACCGGTGGGAGGGGAGCAATTCTTC
many,NA,TRBJ2-5,TRBV14,CASSQDGARRETQYF,TGTGCCAGCAGCCAAGATGGAGCCCGGCGGGAGACCCAGTACTTC
NA,NA,TRBJ2-6,TRBV7-8,CASSLVGRISSGANVLTF,TGTGCCAGCAGCTTGGTGGGCAGAATCTCCTCTGGGGCCAACGTCCTGACTTTC
few,NA,TRBJ2-5,TRBV9,CASGQTQETQYF,TGTGCCAGTGGACAGACCCAAGAGACCCAGTACTTC
NA,TRBD1,TRBJ2-7,TRBV19,CASSLSGGHEQYF,TGTGCCAGTAGTCTCTCAGGGGGCCACGAGCAGTACTTC
NA,TRBD1,TRBJ2-7,TRBV9,CASSVGGTGLTYEQYF,TGTGCCAGCAGCGTAGGCGGGACAGGCCTAACCTACGAGCAGTACTTC
NA,NA,TRBJ1-5,TRBV20-1,CSAIRDTNQPQHF,TGCAGTGCTATCCGGGACACCAATCAGCCCCAGCATTTT
few,TRBD2,TRBJ2-7,TRBV2,CASTLKLRLAGVYEQYF,TGTGCCAGCACCTTAAAACTGCGGCTAGCGGGAGTTTACGAGCAGTACTTC
many,NA,TRBJ1-5,TRBV20-1,CSARPRTVSNQPQHF,TGCAGTGCTAGACCCCGGACAGTTAGCAATCAGCCCCAGCATTTT